This T cell receptor (beta chain) was identified during a study of cytomegalovirus exposure and HLA in healthy donors. Findings and limits, study-wide: No immune exposure information besides CMV serostatus was available. The authors listed some 160 TCR beta chains as cytomegalovirus-associated.

Comments on this clone: Its antigen remains unknown.

CDR3 size: 13 residues. The PCR contained 60 Vbeta and 13 Jbeta primers. Sequenced by immunoSEQ multiplex PCR; TCRdb stores in-frame clones only, minus some. The table shows about 25,000 clones, with 60% to 80% occurring only once. Nominally healthy donors were sampled, though unrecorded immune exposures were likely. Sequenced sample: PBMCs. The sequence came from a male donor in good health and CMV-seronegative. V and J are TRBV5-3 and TRBJ2-5; D is possibly TRBD1 (6 bases). Gene TRBJ2-7 matches the end of the DNA better, so the J call may be wrong. TRBV5-3 qualifies as an ORF whose function is uncertain. The CDR3 DNA reads TGTGCCAGAAGCCCCGACAGGAACTACGAGCAGTACTTC. It specifies CARSPDRNYEQYF.